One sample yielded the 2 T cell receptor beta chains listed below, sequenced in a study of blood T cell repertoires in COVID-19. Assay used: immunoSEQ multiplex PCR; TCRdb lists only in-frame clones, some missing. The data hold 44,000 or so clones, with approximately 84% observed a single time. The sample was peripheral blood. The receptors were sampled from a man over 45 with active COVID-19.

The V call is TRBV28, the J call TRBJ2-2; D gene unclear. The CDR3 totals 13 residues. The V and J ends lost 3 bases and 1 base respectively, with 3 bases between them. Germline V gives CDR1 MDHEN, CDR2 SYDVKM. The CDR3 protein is CASSFQNTGELFF. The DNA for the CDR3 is TGTGCCAGCAGTTTCCAGAACACCGGGGAGCTGTTTTTT.

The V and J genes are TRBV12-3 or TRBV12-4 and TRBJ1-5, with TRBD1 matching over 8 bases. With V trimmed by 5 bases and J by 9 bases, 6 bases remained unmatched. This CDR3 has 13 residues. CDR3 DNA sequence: TGTGCCAGCAGTCTGGACAGGGTACGGCCCCAGCATTTT. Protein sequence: CASSLDRVRPQHF.